In this sample, the clone carrying this T cell receptor beta chain turned up many times. Its antigen remains unidentified. Germline V gives CDR1 DFQATT, CDR2 SNEGSKA (reference sequence). This CDR3 has 13 residues. The trim removed 4 bases at V and 6 bases at J, leaving 4 bases unmatched. The sample comes from a study of blood T cells in healthy people across ages. General study points: Estimated diversity that came from one million T cells was considered an underestimate. There were more naive CD4+ cells and higher diversity in long-lived donors than in aged donors.

It was with a sample-barcoded 5' primer and a J-beta primer mix that a second PCR of about 6 to 12 cycles was run. Each cDNA molecule was tagged by a template-switch adaptor that had 12 random nucleotides. TCRdb recomputed calls from the 5' RACE reads with MiXCR, one row per CDR3 protein. The sample gives hundreds of thousands of distinct CDR3 sequences, roughly 31% of which show up once; approximately 14% is in the top ten. The J gene is TRBJ2-3, the V gene TRBV20-1, with TRBD2 matching over 10 bases. This sequence originates from a woman of 80 years or more in good health. The sequenced material came from blood. CDR3 residues: CSAKAGGPDTQYF. In DNA, the CDR3 is TGCAGTGCTAAAGCGGGGGGGCCGGATACGCAGTATTTT.